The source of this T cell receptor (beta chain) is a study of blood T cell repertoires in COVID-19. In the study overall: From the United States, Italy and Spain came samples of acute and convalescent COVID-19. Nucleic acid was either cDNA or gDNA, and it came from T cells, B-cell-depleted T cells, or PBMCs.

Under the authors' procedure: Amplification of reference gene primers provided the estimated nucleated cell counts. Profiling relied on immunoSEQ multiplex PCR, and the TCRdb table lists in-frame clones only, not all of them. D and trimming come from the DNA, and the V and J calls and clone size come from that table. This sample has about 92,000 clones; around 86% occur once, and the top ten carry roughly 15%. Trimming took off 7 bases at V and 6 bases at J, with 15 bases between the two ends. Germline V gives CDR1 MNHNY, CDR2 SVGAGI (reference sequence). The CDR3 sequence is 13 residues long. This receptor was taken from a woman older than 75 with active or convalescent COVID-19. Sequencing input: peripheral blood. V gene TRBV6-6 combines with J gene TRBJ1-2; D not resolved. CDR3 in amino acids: CASNKLRVDGYTF. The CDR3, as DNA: TGTGCCAGCAATAAACTGAGGGTTGATGGCTACACCTTC.